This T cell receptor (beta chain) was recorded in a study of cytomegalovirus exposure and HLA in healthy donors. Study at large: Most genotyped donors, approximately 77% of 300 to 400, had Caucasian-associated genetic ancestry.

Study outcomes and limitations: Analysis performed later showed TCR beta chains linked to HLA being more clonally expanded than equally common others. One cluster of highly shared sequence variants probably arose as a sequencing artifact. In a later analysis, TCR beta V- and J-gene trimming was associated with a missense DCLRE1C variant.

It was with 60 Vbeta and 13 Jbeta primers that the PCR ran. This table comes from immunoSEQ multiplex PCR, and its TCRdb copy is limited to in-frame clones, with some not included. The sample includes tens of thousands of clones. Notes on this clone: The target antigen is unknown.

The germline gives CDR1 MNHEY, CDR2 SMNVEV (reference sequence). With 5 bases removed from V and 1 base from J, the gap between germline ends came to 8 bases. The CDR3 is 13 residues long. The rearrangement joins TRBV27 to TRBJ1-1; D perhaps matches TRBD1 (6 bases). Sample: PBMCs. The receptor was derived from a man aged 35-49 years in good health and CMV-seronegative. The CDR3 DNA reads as TGTGCCAGCAGTGGGGACAAGAACACTGAAGCTTTCTTT. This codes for CASSGDKNTEAFF.